One and the same sample provided the 18 T cell receptor beta chains below, sequenced in a study of cytomegalovirus exposure and HLA in healthy donors (TCRdb year 2017). The method behind the library was the immunoSEQ multiplex PCR assay. A mixture of 60 forward primers for TCR Vbeta segments and 13 reverse primers for TCR Jbeta segments was used in the multiplex PCR. Sourced from immuneACCESS, this table was stored by TCRdb with only in-frame sequences that have V and J called. A share of the clones is absent; for the studies checked, an unresolved V gene accounts for under half, and the remainder has no known explanation. Here the sample has over 150,000 clones; less than 80% occur a single time. The ten largest clones capture about 4.4% of the sample. What was sequenced was PBMCs. The receptors stem from a man aged 35-49 years in good health and CMV-seronegative.

This clone appeared a few times. CDR3 in DNA: TGTGCCAGCAGCTTAGCCCCTACCCTAGGGCAGTACTTC. As protein: CASSLAPTLGQYF. This sequence joins TRBV7-2 and TRBJ2-7; no clear D. This CDR3 spans 13 amino acids. V was shortened by 0 bases and J by 9 bases, with 12 bases between the two germline ends. Germline values: CDR1 SGHTA, CDR2 FQGNSA.

The rearrangement uses TRBV18 and TRBJ1-4, with D perhaps matching TRBD1 (5 bases). Germline CDR1 and CDR2: KGHSH and LQKENI. The V end was cut by 6 bases, the J end by 5 bases, with 22 bases between. The CDR3 runs to 17 residues. For the CDR3, the DNA is TGTGCCAGCTCGTCGAACAGGCCGCGAGATGAAAATGAAAAACTGTTTTTT. Protein: CASSSNRPRDENEKLFF.

The chain combines TRBV10-3 with TRBJ1-5; D perhaps matches TRBD1 (6 bases). CDR1 and CDR2 (germline): ENHRY, SYGVKD. The CDR3 extends over 15 amino acids. V was cut by 0 bases and J by 1 base, with 7 bases left in between. CDR3 amino acids: CAISESQGSNQPQHF. The DNA for the CDR3 is TGTGCCATCAGTGAGTCCCAGGGGAGCAATCAGCCCCAGCATTTT.

The chain joins TRBV9 to TRBJ1-6, with D tentatively TRBD1 (5 bases). The germline CDR1 and CDR2 sequences are SGDLS and YYNGEE. Trimming took off 0 bases at V and 5 bases at J, with 9 bases between the two ends. The CDR3 consists of 15 residues. CDR3 residues: CASSVGTGHNSPLHF. Written as DNA, the CDR3 is TGTGCCAGCAGCGTAGGAACAGGTCATAATTCACCCCTCCACTTT.

The V call is TRBV5-4, the J call TRBJ1-6; TRBD1 matches 8 bases. After removal of 0 bases from V and 15 bases from J, the junction contained 17 bases not matched to a gene. In germline, CDR1 is SGHNT, CDR2 YYREEE (reference sequence). This CDR3 contains 17 residues. The CDR3 region is CASSLAVRTGTQNSLHF. DNA for the CDR3: TGTGCCAGCAGCTTGGCCGTCAGGACAGGGACCCAAAACAGCCTCCACTTT.

The V call is TRBV29-1, the J call TRBJ2-7; 7 nucleotides agree with TRBD1. The length of the CDR3 is 14 residues. The V gene's germline CDR1 is SQVTM and CDR2 ANQGSEA. V was clipped by 0 bases and J by 3 bases; unmatched bases: 5. The CDR3 DNA follows: TGCAGCGTTGAAGATGGTTCAGGGGGCTACGAGCAGTACTTC. It encodes CSVEDGSGGYEQYF.

As concerns this clone: An end of the junction does not agree with germline; a read error may underlie this. The V gene is TRBV7-7, the J gene TRBJ2-2; a weak D match, TRBD1 (5 bases). CDR3 length: 14 amino acids. CDR1 is SSHAT and CDR2 is FNYEAQ in the germline V gene (reference sequence). For the CDR3, the DNA is TGTGCTAGCAGCTTACGGCAGGGAACCGGGGAGCTGTTTTTT. Its protein is CASSLRQGTGELFF.

V is TRBV9 and J is TRBJ1-3, with 8 positions matching TRBD1. V lost 1 base to trimming and J lost 0 bases; unmatched junction nucleotides: 6. Germline assignment: CDR1 SGDLS and CDR2 YYNGEE. The CDR3 covers 17 residues. Here the CDR3 reads CASSVTGQAISGNTIYF. CDR3 nucleotide sequence: TGTGCCAGCAGCGTAACGGGACAGGCGATCTCTGGAAACACCATATATTTT.

This clone occurred once. This chain links TRBV15 with TRBJ2-7; 7 positions agree with TRBD1. CDR1 LNHNV and CDR2 YYDKDF come from the germline V gene (reference sequence). The CDR3 sequence is 14 residues long. Trimming took 3 bases from V and 6 from J; bases not matched to a gene: 8. CDR3 sequence reads: CATSRSWTGTEQYF. The DNA for the CDR3 is TGTGCCACCAGCAGGTCTTGGACAGGCACCGAGCAGTACTTC.

This clone was recorded once. V and J are TRBV6-5 and TRBJ1-4; the D is unclear. Germline CDR1 MNHEY, CDR2 SVGAGI. The CDR3 loop spans 13 amino acids. The germline V and J ends were trimmed by 5 bases and 4 bases, with 8 bases remaining between them. The CDR3 coding sequence is TGTGCCAGCAGTCGACTGTATAATGAAAAACTGTTTTTT. Translated: CASSRLYNEKLFF.

The chain carries TRBV21-1 and TRBJ2-6; the tabulated D call, TRBD1, remains unverified against the DNA. TRBV21-1 is marked as a pseudogene. The CDR3 length is 19 residues. The CDR3 DNA sequence: TGTGCCAGCAGAACACCCACCGGGACAGGGTACTCTGGGGCCAACGTCCTGACTTTC. Translated, it gives CASRTPTGTGYSGANVLTF.

The CDR3 region is CAWSVRQVGQPQHF. CDR3 nucleotide sequence: TGTGCCTGGAGTGTCCGACAGGTTGGGCAGCCCCAGCATTTT. The V and J genes are TRBV30 and TRBJ1-5; D might be TRBD1 (6 bases). Deletions cut 0 bases from V and 7 bases from J, with 13 bases between. This CDR3 is built from 14 residues. Germline V CDR1 and CDR2: GTSNPN, SVGIG (reference sequence).

In this sample, this clone turned up a few times. This chain uses TRBV28 with TRBJ2-7, with D perhaps matching TRBD2 (5 bases). V was trimmed by 7 bases and J by 7 bases, leaving 17 bases between them. The CDR3 length is 13 residues. Germline loops: CDR1 MDHEN, CDR2 SYDVKM. The CDR3 here is CASTTSYGWEQYF. The CDR3 DNA reads TGTGCCAGCACCACTAGTTACGGGTGGGAGCAGTACTTC.

The V gene is TRBV6-5, the J gene TRBJ1-2; 8 positions match TRBD1. From germline, CDR1 is MNHEY and CDR2 SVGAGI. The CDR3 is made up of 13 amino acids. The ends lost 6 bases at V and 6 bases at J; junction bases unmatched: 6. The CDR3 region is CASRRQGFHGYTF. The CDR3 region has the DNA TGTGCCAGCAGACGACAGGGGTTTCATGGCTACACCTTC.

The chain joins TRBV2 to TRBJ2-7, with D possibly TRBD2 on 5 matching bases. The V end was cut by 7 bases, the J end by 0 bases, with 13 bases between. CDR3 length equals 14 residues. CDR1 SNHLY and CDR2 FYNNEI come from the germline V gene. This chain's CDR3 is CASMERISSYEQYF. The CDR3 DNA sequence: TGTGCCAGCATGGAGCGGATAAGCTCCTACGAGCAGTACTTC.

This clone was seen just once. V usage is TRBV27 and J usage is TRBJ2-3; 11 bases line up with TRBD1. J gave up 8 bases and V 4 bases, and 5 bases lay outside the gene matches. Germline assignment: CDR1 MNHEY and CDR2 SMNVEV (reference sequence). The CDR3 extends over 14 amino acids. The CDR3 nucleotides read TGTGCCAGCAGTTCCGGACAGGGGGCAGGTACGCAGTATTTT. It translates to CASSSGQGAGTQYF.

The count of this clone is one. The chain links TRBV28 to TRBJ2-1; TRBD2 is a possible D gene (5 bases). Deletions cut 4 bases from V and 6 bases from J, with 19 bases between. This CDR3 region has 16 residues. Germline CDR1 MDHEN, CDR2 SYDVKM. Written as DNA, the CDR3 is TGTGCCAGCAGTTCTCCCTCGGGGTCACCCGGCAATGAGCAGTTCTTC. This sequence encodes CASSSPSGSPGNEQFF.

The CDR3 DNA reads as TGTGCCAGCAGTTTCAGGGGTTGGGGGAACACTGAAGCTTTCTTT. Protein sequence: CASSFRGWGNTEAFF. The rearrangement links TRBV6-5 to TRBJ1-1; possibly TRBD1 for D (6 bases). Germline V gene data show CDR1 as MNHEY and CDR2 as SVGAGI. CDR3 size: 15 residues. V lost 4 bases and J lost 1, with 13 bases in between.